This section outlines one T cell receptor (beta chain) sequence together with its context. Living in about two dozen US areas, the participants were between roughly 18 and 89 years of age. This CDR3 spans 12 amino acids. J gave up 1 base and V 7 bases, and 2 bases lay outside the gene matches. CDR1 and CDR2 from the germline V gene are SQVTM and ANQGSEA. This sample was taken from a study of blood T cell repertoires in COVID-19. TCRdb's copy holds only in-frame clones and misses some; the assay was immunoSEQ multiplex PCR. Altogether about 210,000 clones are present, about 87% being singletons, with the ten largest covering 1.2%.

The sequencing input was PBMCs or T cells enriched from blood (not recorded which). The V and J genes are TRBV29-1 and TRBJ1-1, with 8 bases aligning to TRBD1. The receptor's source is a man aged 30-40 years who had recovered from COVID-19. The CDR3 reads CSDGQGNTEAFF. CDR3 DNA sequence: TGCAGCGACGGACAGGGGAACACTGAAGCTTTCTTT.